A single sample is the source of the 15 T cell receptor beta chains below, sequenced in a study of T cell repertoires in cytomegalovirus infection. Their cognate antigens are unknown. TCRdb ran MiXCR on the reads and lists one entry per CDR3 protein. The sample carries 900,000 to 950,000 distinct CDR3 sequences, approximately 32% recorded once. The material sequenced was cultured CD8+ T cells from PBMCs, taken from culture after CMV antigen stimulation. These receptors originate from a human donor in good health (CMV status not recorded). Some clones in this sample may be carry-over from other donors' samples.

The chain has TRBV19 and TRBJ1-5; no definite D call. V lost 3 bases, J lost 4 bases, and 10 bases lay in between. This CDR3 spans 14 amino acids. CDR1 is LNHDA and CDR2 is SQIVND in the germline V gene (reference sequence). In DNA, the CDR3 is TGTGCCAGTAGTATTTCTAATAGTAATCAGCCCCAGCATTTT. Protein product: CASSISNSNQPQHF.

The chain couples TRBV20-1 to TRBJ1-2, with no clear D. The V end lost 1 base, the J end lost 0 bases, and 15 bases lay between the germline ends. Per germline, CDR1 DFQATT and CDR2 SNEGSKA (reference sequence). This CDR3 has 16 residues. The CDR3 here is CSARGRRNAPNYGYTF. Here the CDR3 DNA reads TGCAGTGCTAGAGGGAGGCGGAATGCCCCTAACTATGGCTACACCTTC.

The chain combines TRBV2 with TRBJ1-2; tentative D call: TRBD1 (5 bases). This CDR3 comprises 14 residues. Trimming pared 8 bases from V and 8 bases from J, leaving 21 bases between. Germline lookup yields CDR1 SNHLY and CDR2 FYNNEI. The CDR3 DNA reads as TGTGCCAGCCCACATTCCCCCCGACAGAAGGGCTACACCTTC. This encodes CASPHSPRQKGYTF. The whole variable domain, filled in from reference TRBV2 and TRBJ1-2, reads EPEVTQTPSHQVTQMGQEVILRCVPISNHLYFYWYRQILGQKVEFLVSFYNNEISEKSEIFDDQFSVERPDGSNFTLKIRSTKLEDSAMYFCASPHSPRQKGYTFGSGTRLTVV.

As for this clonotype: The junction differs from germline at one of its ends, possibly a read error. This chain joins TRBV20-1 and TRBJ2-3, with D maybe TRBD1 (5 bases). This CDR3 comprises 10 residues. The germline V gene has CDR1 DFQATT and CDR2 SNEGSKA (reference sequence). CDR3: CSASPHLGVF. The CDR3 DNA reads TGCAGTGCTTCGCCGCACTTAGGGGTTTTT.

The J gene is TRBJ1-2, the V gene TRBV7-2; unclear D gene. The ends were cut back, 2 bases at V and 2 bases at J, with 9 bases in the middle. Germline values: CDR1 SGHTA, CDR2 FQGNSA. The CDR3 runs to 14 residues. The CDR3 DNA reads TGTGCCAGCAGCTTATTCGGGAGCAACTATGGCTACACCTTC. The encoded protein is CASSLFGSNYGYTF.

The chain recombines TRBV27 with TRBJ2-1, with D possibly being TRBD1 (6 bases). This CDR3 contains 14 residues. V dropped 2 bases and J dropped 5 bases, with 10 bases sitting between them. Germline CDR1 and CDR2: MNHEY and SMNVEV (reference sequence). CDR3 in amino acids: CASSLMGANNEQFF. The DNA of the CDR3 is TGTGCCAGCAGTTTAATGGGGGCGAACAATGAGCAGTTCTTC.

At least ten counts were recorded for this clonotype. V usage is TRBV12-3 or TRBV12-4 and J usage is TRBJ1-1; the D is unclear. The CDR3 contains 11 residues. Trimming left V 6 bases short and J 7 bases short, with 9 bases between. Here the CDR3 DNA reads TGTGCCAGCAGACTGTCCCTTGAAGCTTTCTTT. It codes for CASRLSLEAFF.

The CDR3 DNA reads TGTGCCAGCAGCCAAGGAGCGGCACGAAAAAATTCACCCCTCCACTTT. It is translated as CASSQGAARKNSPLHF. This chain links TRBV4-2 with TRBJ1-6; D unclear. The CDR3 totals 16 residues. Germline lookup yields CDR1 LGHNA and CDR2 YNFKEQ. V was cut by 1 base and J by 7 bases, with 14 bases left in between.

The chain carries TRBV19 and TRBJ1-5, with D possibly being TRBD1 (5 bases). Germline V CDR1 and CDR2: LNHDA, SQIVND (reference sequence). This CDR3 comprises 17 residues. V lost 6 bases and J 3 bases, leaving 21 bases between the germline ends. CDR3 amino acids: CASRIRGRVDLNQPQHF. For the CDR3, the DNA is TGTGCCAGTAGAATAAGGGGACGCGTAGACCTCAATCAGCCCCAGCATTTT.

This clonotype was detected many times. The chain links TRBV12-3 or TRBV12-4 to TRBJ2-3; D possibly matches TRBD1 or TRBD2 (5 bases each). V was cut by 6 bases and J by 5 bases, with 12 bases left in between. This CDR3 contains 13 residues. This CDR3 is CASSWGLGDTQYF. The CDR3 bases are TGTGCCAGCAGCTGGGGGTTGGGAGATACGCAGTATTTT.

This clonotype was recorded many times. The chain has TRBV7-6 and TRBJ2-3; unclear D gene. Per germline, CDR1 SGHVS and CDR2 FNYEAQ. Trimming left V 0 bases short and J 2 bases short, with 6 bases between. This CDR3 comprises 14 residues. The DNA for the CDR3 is TGTGCCAGCAGCTTAGCAGGGAACACAGATACGCAGTATTTT. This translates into CASSLAGNTDTQYF.

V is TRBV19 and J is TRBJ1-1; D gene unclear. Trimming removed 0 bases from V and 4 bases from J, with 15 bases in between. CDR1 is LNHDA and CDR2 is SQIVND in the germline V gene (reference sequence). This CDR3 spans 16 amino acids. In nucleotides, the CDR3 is TGTGCCAGTAGTATAGATCATTGGGATATGGGCACTGAAGCTTTCTTT. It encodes CASSIDHWDMGTEAFF.

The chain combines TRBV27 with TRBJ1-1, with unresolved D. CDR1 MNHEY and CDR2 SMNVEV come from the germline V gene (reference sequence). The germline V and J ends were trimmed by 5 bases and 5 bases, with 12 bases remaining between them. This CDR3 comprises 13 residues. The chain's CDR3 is CASSLQRGTEAFF. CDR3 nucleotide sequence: TGTGCCAGCAGTCTGCAACGGGGAACTGAAGCTTTCTTT.

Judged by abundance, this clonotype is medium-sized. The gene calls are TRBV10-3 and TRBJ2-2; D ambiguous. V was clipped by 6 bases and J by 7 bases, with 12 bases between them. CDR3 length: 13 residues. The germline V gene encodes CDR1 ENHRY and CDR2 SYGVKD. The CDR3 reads CAIRWEDNGELFF. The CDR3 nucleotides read TGTGCCATCAGATGGGAAGACAACGGGGAGCTGTTTTTT.

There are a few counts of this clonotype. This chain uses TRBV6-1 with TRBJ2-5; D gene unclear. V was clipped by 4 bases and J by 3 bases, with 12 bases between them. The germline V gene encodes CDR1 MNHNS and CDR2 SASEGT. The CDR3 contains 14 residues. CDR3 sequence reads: CASSVRRGEETQYF. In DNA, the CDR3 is TGTGCCAGCAGTGTTCGCCGCGGTGAAGAGACCCAGTACTTC.